One and the same sample provided the 11 T cell receptor beta chains below, sequenced in a study of cytomegalovirus exposure and HLA in healthy donors. Primers for the PCR totalled 60 Vbeta and 13 Jbeta. Clones were read by immunoSEQ multiplex PCR, and TCRdb kept only the in-frame ones, dropping some. Of roughly 150,000 clones detected, roughly 83% appear once; the ten largest clones hold more than 0.85%. The sequenced sample consisted of PBMCs. The receptors come from a man aged 25 to 40 in good health and CMV-seronegative.

This clone was seen more than once but under ten times. This chain joins TRBV7-9 and TRBJ2-1; no clear D gene. Germline V gives CDR1 SEHNR, CDR2 FQNEAQ (reference sequence). This CDR3 contains 11 residues. The V and J ends lost 3 bases and 6 bases respectively, with 3 bases between them. The CDR3 loop is CASSLSNEQFF. The CDR3 nucleotides read TGTGCCAGCAGCTTGAGCAATGAGCAGTTCTTC.

The chain couples TRBV28 to TRBJ1-6, with D possibly TRBD1 on 6 matching bases. The CDR3 contains 14 residues. Germline CDR1 MDHEN, CDR2 SYDVKM. The V end was cut by 1 base, the J end by 7 bases, with 8 bases between. CDR3 loop: CASSLSRGNSPLHF. CDR3 DNA sequence: TGTGCCAGCAGTTTATCCAGGGGAAATTCACCCCTCCACTTT.

This clone was recorded only once. This chain links TRBV11-3 with TRBJ2-5; 13 bases map to TRBD2. The trim removed 5 bases at V and 3 bases at J, leaving 3 bases unmatched. Germline CDR1 SGHNT, CDR2 YENEEA. CDR3 length: 15 residues. The DNA of the CDR3 is TGTGCCAGCAGCGCAGGACTAGCGGGAGAAGAGACCCAGTACTTC. Encoded protein: CASSAGLAGEETQYF.

The chain joins TRBV29-1 to TRBJ2-2, with 12 bases lining up with TRBD2. This CDR3 region has 15 residues. The V and J ends lost 7 bases and 6 bases, in that order; junction bases with no gene match: 9. The germline V gene encodes CDR1 SQVTM and CDR2 ANQGSEA. The DNA for the CDR3 is TGCAGCGCTACTCTAGCGGGGGGGAGGTCCGGGGAGCTGTTTTTT. Translated: CSATLAGGRSGELFF.

This clone turned up a few times. The chain uses TRBV7-2 and TRBJ1-6, with 7 nucleotides matching TRBD1. Germline trimming cut 5 bases from V and 6 bases from J; bases unmatched to any gene: 13. Germline CDR1 reads SGHTA; CDR2 reads FQGNSA. The CDR3 spans 17 residues. The CDR3 DNA reads as TGTGCCAGCAGCCCAACAGGGGCGGGATGGGGTAATTCACCCCTCCACTTT. The encoded protein is CASSPTGAGWGNSPLHF.

This clone was counted only a few times. This chain joins TRBV5-1 and TRBJ1-6; TRBD1 matches 7 bases. This CDR3 is built from 17 residues. The V gene's germline CDR1 is SGHRS and CDR2 YFSETQ. With 0 bases clipped from V and 5 bases from J, the junction kept 8 bases outside the gene matches. The CDR3 protein is CASSLGIFGTDNSPLHF. As DNA, the CDR3 is TGCGCCAGCAGCTTGGGGATTTTTGGGACAGATAATTCACCCCTCCACTTT.

This chain links TRBV7-3 with TRBJ1-5, with D perhaps matching TRBD1 (5 bases). The V gene lost 1 base and the J gene lost 0 bases, with 19 bases spanning the gap. The CDR3 covers 19 residues. Germline V gene data show CDR1 as SGHTA and CDR2 as FQGTGA. The CDR3 nucleotides are TGTGCCAGCAGCTTAAGGGGCTCGGGTAAACGAGATAGCAATCAGCCCCAGCATTTT. Protein: CASSLRGSGKRDSNQPQHF.

The V call is TRBV5-1, the J call TRBJ2-3; 10 bases map to TRBD2. CDR3 length equals 15 residues. The germline gives CDR1 SGHRS, CDR2 YFSETQ. The V and J ends lost 0 bases and 3 bases, in that order; junction bases with no gene match: 1. In DNA, the CDR3 is TGCGCCAGCAGCTTGGCTAGCGGGAGTACAGATACGCAGTATTTT. Translated, it gives CASSLASGSTDTQYF. Drawing the rest from reference TRBV5-1 and TRBJ2-3, the complete variable domain is KAGVTQTPRYLIKTRGQQVTLSCSPISGHRSVSWYQQTPGQGLQFLFEYFSETQRNKGNFPGRFSGRQFSNSRSEMNVSTLELGDSALYLCASSLASGSTDTQYFGPGTRLTVL.

The chain has TRBV6-5 and TRBJ2-7; TRBD2 matches at 7 bases. Trimming cost V 2 bases and J 3 bases; bases outside gene matches: 7. The CDR3 runs 15 residues. CDR1 MNHEY and CDR2 SVGAGI come from the germline V gene. The CDR3 DNA reads TGTGCCAGCAGTTACAGGCGGGAGACTAGCTACGAGCAGTACTTC. This translates into CASSYRRETSYEQYF.

The chain uses TRBV5-1 and TRBJ1-2; D unresolved. Trimming removed 0 bases from V and 7 bases from J, with 10 bases in between. This CDR3 has 13 residues. Germline CDR1 and CDR2: SGHRS and YFSETQ. CDR3 sequence (DNA): TGCGCCAGCAGCTTGGACCCTGAGGGTGGCTACACCTTC. The encoded protein is CASSLDPEGGYTF.

The genes are TRBV4-3 and TRBJ2-7; 7 nucleotides line up with TRBD2. The V gene end was trimmed by 0 bases and the J gene end by 6 bases; junction bases not matched to a gene: 11. Germline V gives CDR1 LGHNA, CDR2 YSLEER. The CDR3 is 16 amino acids. The CDR3 sequence is CASSQDWRERPSEQYF. CDR3 DNA sequence: TGCGCCAGCAGCCAAGATTGGCGGGAGAGGCCCTCCGAGCAGTACTTC.